The 30 T cell receptor beta chains reported below all come from one sample, sequenced in a study of T cell responses to AZD1222 COVID-19 vaccine. The repertoire was sequenced with immunoSEQ multiplex PCR; TCRdb's copy has only in-frame clones and lacks some. This table has about 150,000 clones, roughly nine tenths appearing once. This specimen consisted of peripheral blood, obtained on day 0 of MenACWY control vaccination. These receptors were collected from an adult in good health.

The chain uses TRBV3-1 (or the pseudogene TRBV3-2) and TRBJ2-2, with TRBD2 identical over 7 bases. V dropped 4 bases and J dropped 0; count of bases not matched to a gene: 8. Germline CDR1 LGHDT, CDR2 YNNKEL (reference sequence). This CDR3 has 17 residues. The CDR3, as DNA: TGTGCCAGCAGCCGACGGTCTGGGGGGGCGAACACCGGGGAGCTGTTTTTT. Its protein product is CASSRRSGGANTGELFF.

The chain carries TRBV5-8 and TRBJ1-1; TRBD1 matches at 7 bases. The CDR3 length is 16 residues. Germline CDR1 is SGHTS and CDR2 is YDEGEE. V trimming: 2 bases; J trimming: 1 base; junction bases outside the gene matches: 8. CDR3 coding DNA: TGTGCCAGCAGCTTAGGGACAGTACTCCGGAACACTGAAGCTTTCTTT. It is translated as CASSLGTVLRNTEAFF.

The chain uses TRBV19 and TRBJ2-7; TRBD1 matches at 9 bases. Germline V gene data show CDR1 as LNHDA and CDR2 as SQIVND (reference sequence). The V gene end was trimmed by 6 bases and the J gene end by 3 bases; junction bases not matched to a gene: 6. This CDR3 region has 14 residues. The DNA for the CDR3 is TGTGCCAGTAGGCCGGGACAGGGCCTCTACGAGCAGTACTTC. Its protein is CASRPGQGLYEQYF.

This clone was counted once. The rearrangement links TRBV15 to TRBJ1-2; D is unresolved. The V gene lost 0 bases and the J gene lost 13 bases, with 12 bases spanning the gap. The CDR3 has 12 residues. Germline-derived CDR1 and CDR2 are LNHNV and YYDKDF (reference sequence). The CDR3, as DNA: TGTGCCACCAGCAGAGATCGCCTCTTAGCCACCTTC. Translated: CATSRDRLLATF. Filled out from reference TRBV15 and TRBJ1-2, the complete variable domain reads DAMVIQNPRYQVTQFGKPVTLSCSQTLNHNVMYWYQQKSSQAPKLLFHYYDKDFNNEADTPDNFQSRRPNTSFCFLDIRSPGLGDTAMYLCATSRDRLLATFGSGTRLTVV.

CDR3 protein: CASSALGEGATEAFF. DNA of the CDR3: TGTGCCAGCAGCGCCTTGGGGGAGGGGGCGACTGAAGCTTTCTTT. This chain connects TRBV9 to TRBJ1-1, with TRBD1 matching over 7 bases. This CDR3 has 15 residues. CDR1 and CDR2 (germline): SGDLS, YYNGEE. J was trimmed by 5 bases and V by 3 bases; bases with no gene match: 10. Together with reference TRBV9 and TRBJ1-1, the CDR3 gives the full variable domain: DSGVTQTPKHLITATGQRVTLRCSPRSGDLSVYWYQQSLDQGLQFLIQYYNGEERAKGNILERFSAQQFPDLHSELNLSSLELGDSALYFCASSALGEGATEAFFGQGTRLTVV.

This clone has just a few counts. V usage is TRBV27 and J usage is TRBJ2-6; D gene unclear. The CDR3 is 16 residues long. Looked up from germline, CDR1 is MNHEY and CDR2 is SMNVEV (reference sequence). Trimming cost V 4 bases and J 4 bases, with 14 bases left between them. CDR3: CASSSKTFAGANVLTF. As DNA, the CDR3 is TGTGCCAGCAGTTCCAAGACATTCGCAGGGGCCAACGTCCTGACTTTC.

V usage is TRBV4-2 and J usage is TRBJ2-6, with D uncertain. Germline values: CDR1 LGHNA, CDR2 YNFKEQ. The CDR3 loop spans 14 amino acids. Trimming stripped 3 bases from V and 3 bases from J, with 6 bases between. CDR3 nucleotide sequence: TGTGCCAGCAGCCATGGATATGGGGCCAACGTCCTGACTTTC. This gives the protein CASSHGYGANVLTF.

The chain employs TRBV2 and TRBJ2-3, with D hard to call. Looked up from germline, CDR1 is SNHLY and CDR2 is FYNNEI. The CDR3 is made up of 13 amino acids. Trimming took 4 bases from V and 0 from J, leaving 5 bases between them. CDR3 amino acids: CASSAVSTDTQYF. The CDR3 DNA reads TGTGCCAGCAGTGCGGTTAGCACAGATACGCAGTATTTT. The full variable domain, with the rest looked up from reference TRBV2 and TRBJ2-3, is EPEVTQTPSHQVTQMGQEVILRCVPISNHLYFYWYRQILGQKVEFLVSFYNNEISEKSEIFDDQFSVERPDGSNFTLKIRSTKLEDSAMYFCASSAVSTDTQYFGPGTRLTVL.

The chain is built from TRBV3-1 (or the pseudogene TRBV3-2) and TRBJ1-1, with D possibly being TRBD1 (5 bases). The length of the CDR3 is 19 residues. The germline gives CDR1 LGHDT, CDR2 YNNKEL (reference sequence). V lost 4 bases and J lost 0, with 24 bases in between. CDR3 amino acids: CASSPSRDLGRAMNTEAFF. CDR3 DNA sequence: TGTGCCAGCAGCCCCTCAAGGGACCTGGGGAGGGCTATGAACACTGAAGCTTTCTTT.

The chain carries TRBV11-2 and TRBJ2-7; 8 bases agree with TRBD2. Per the germline V gene, CDR1 is SGHAT and CDR2 is FQNNGV. CDR3 length equals 14 residues. V was pared by 4 bases and J by 6 bases, with 8 bases of the junction left unmatched. DNA of the CDR3: TGTGCCAGCAGCTCCCCGGGACTAGTGGGCGAGCAGTACTTC. The encoded protein is CASSSPGLVGEQYF.

This sequence joins TRBV20-1 and TRBJ2-1; D unresolved. Germline V gene sequence: CDR1 DFQATT, CDR2 SNEGSKA (reference sequence). V lost 3 bases, J lost 3 bases, and 18 bases lay in between. CDR3 length: 16 amino acids. Here the CDR3 reads CSASGVTGPYYNEQFF. In DNA, the CDR3 is TGCAGTGCTAGTGGTGTCACCGGGCCTTACTACAATGAGCAGTTCTTC.

V and J are TRBV7-8 and TRBJ1-3; the D is unclear. Trimming removed 8 bases from V and 4 bases from J, with 9 bases in between. This CDR3 spans 12 amino acids. Germline loops: CDR1 SGHVS, CDR2 FQNEAQ. CDR3 sequence reads: CASGPRGNTIYF. CDR3 coding DNA: TGTGCCAGCGGCCCACGGGGAAACACCATATATTTT.

The chain employs TRBV10-2 and TRBJ1-4; D is unclear. Trimming shortened V by 3 bases and J by 2 bases, and 10 bases separated the two germline ends. CDR3 size: 15 residues. Germline CDR1 reads WSHSY; CDR2 reads SAAADI. The CDR3 bases are TGCGCCAGCAGTGAAATAGGGAGCACTAATGAAAAACTGTTTTTT. Translation gives CASSEIGSTNEKLFF.

The chain uses TRBV6-2 or TRBV6-3 and TRBJ1-2; 9 nucleotides match TRBD1. Germline V gives CDR1 MNHEY, CDR2 SVGEGT. V was pared by 0 bases and J by 3 bases, with 5 bases of the junction left unmatched. This CDR3 region has 16 residues. CDR3 protein: CASSYSNTGGHYGYTF. The CDR3 bases are TGTGCCAGCAGTTACTCGAATACAGGGGGCCACTATGGCTACACCTTC.

This rearrangement joins TRBV3-1 (or the pseudogene TRBV3-2) to TRBJ2-3, with D perhaps matching TRBD1 or TRBD2 (6 bases each). Germline loops: CDR1 LGHDT, CDR2 YNNKEL (reference sequence). V was pared by 1 base and J by 8 bases, with 13 bases between. CDR3 length: 14 residues. The CDR3 DNA sequence: TGTGCCAGCAGCCAAGCGGGGGCGACCCTTACGCAGTATTTT. Protein: CASSQAGATLTQYF.

V and J are TRBV6-5 and TRBJ1-2, with D tentatively TRBD1 (6 bases). Trimming cost V 6 bases and J 5 bases, with 16 bases left between them. CDR3 length equals 14 residues. The germline CDR1 and CDR2 sequences are MNHEY and SVGAGI. CDR3 in DNA: TGTGCCAGCAGGGAGGGGGTCGGGGGATATGGCTACACCTTC. This sequence encodes CASREGVGGYGYTF.

The chain has TRBV29-1 and TRBJ2-7; the D is unclear. CDR1 is SQVTM, CDR2 ANQGSEA, per germline. This CDR3 contains 12 residues. Between the trimmed V and J ends, which lost 1 base and 3 bases, there was a span of 7 bases. The CDR3 here is CSVEVLGYEQYF. The CDR3 DNA sequence: TGCAGCGTTGAAGTTCTAGGCTACGAGCAGTACTTC.

The chain recombines TRBV27 with TRBJ2-7; possibly TRBD1 or TRBD2 for D (5 bases each). Trimming took 3 bases from V and 6 from J, leaving 15 bases between them. The germline gives CDR1 MNHEY, CDR2 SMNVEV (reference sequence). The CDR3 runs to 14 residues. CDR3 bases: TGTGCCAGCAGTTTCCAGGGCCCACGGGGCGAGCAGTACTTC. It is translated as CASSFQGPRGEQYF.

The chain carries TRBV5-6 and TRBJ2-1; D is ambiguous. This CDR3 has 18 residues. Germline lookup yields CDR1 SGHDT and CDR2 YYEEEE. V dropped 3 bases and J dropped 1 base, with 20 bases sitting between them. The CDR3 DNA follows: TGTGCCAGCAGCTCCGCTTATCCCCGTGGCGGATCCTACAATGAGCAGTTCTTC. This encodes CASSSAYPRGGSYNEQFF.

The chain employs TRBV27 and TRBJ2-7; 7 positions match TRBD1. The CDR3 has 13 amino acids. In germline, CDR1 is MNHEY, CDR2 SMNVEV (reference sequence). V dropped 5 bases and J dropped 3; count of bases not matched to a gene: 4. CDR3 in amino acids: CASSAQGLYEQYF. The DNA for the CDR3 is TGTGCCAGCAGTGCACAGGGGCTCTACGAGCAGTACTTC.

This clone has a handful of counts. The V gene is TRBV7-9, the J gene TRBJ1-2, with D possibly being TRBD1 (5 bases). V dropped 2 bases and J dropped 8 bases, with 9 bases sitting between them. CDR1 is SEHNR, CDR2 FQNEAQ, per germline (reference sequence). The CDR3 is 12 amino acids. This chain's CDR3 is CASSLSRVGYTF. The CDR3 nucleotides read TGTGCCAGCAGCTTAAGCAGGGTGGGCTACACCTTC.

The chain combines TRBV19 with TRBJ2-1; D tentatively reads TRBD1 or TRBD2 (6 bases each). Trimming left V 4 bases short and J 7 bases short, with 17 bases between. The CDR3 sequence is 15 residues long. Germline V gene lookup returns CDR1 LNHDA and CDR2 SQIVND (reference sequence). The CDR3 reads CASSRRDTRVNEQFF. As DNA, the CDR3 is TGTGCCAGTAGTAGGAGGGACACTAGGGTAAATGAGCAGTTCTTC.

This rearrangement joins TRBV7-2 to TRBJ2-5; D call uncertain. Germline assignment: CDR1 SGHTA and CDR2 FQGNSA. V was trimmed by 5 bases and J by 1 base, leaving 2 bases between them. This CDR3 is 11 amino acids long. This CDR3 reads CASSLQETQYF. As DNA, the CDR3 is TGTGCCAGCAGCCTCCAAGAGACCCAGTACTTC.

The J gene is TRBJ2-7, the V gene TRBV12-3 or TRBV12-4; tentative D call: TRBD1 (6 bases). The CDR3 consists of 13 residues. V was pared by 5 bases and J by 2 bases, with 10 bases between. CDR3 sequence (DNA): TGTGCCAGCAGTGGGGACAAGACCTACGAGCAGTACTTC. This gives the protein CASSGDKTYEQYF.

The rearrangement links TRBV3-1 (or the pseudogene TRBV3-2) to TRBJ2-3; D ambiguous. V was cut by 0 bases and J by 3 bases, with 4 bases left in between. This CDR3 region has 13 residues. CDR1 and CDR2 from the germline V gene are LGHDT and YNNKEL (reference sequence). CDR3 amino acids: CASSQDWTDTQYF. The CDR3 nucleotides are TGTGCCAGCAGCCAAGATTGGACAGATACGCAGTATTTT.

The chain links TRBV28 to TRBJ2-7; D possibly corresponds to TRBD1 (6 bases). Germline CDR1 MDHEN, CDR2 SYDVKM. Between the trimmed V and J ends, which lost 5 bases and 9 bases, there was a span of 14 bases. The CDR3 contains 12 residues. The CDR3 nucleotides are TGTGCCAGCAGTAGGTCCGTGACAGGGCAGTACTTC. Amino acids: CASSRSVTGQYF. The entire variable domain, with the rest obtained from reference TRBV28 and TRBJ2-7, is as follows: DVKVTQSSRYLVKRTGEKVFLECVQDMDHENMFWYRQDPGLGLRLIYFSYDVKMKEKGDIPEGYSVSREKKERFSLILESASTNQTSMYLCASSRSVTGQYFGPGTRLTVT.

The rearrangement joins TRBV25-1 to TRBJ2-2, with D perhaps TRBD2 (5 bases). This CDR3 is built from 13 residues. Trimming stripped 2 bases from V and 6 bases from J, with 7 bases between. Germline V gives CDR1 MGHDK, CDR2 SYGVNS. The CDR3 bases are TGTGCCAGCAGTGAAGGAGGTTCCGGGGAGCTGTTTTTT. It yields the protein CASSEGGSGELFF.

This clone has just a few counts. This chain links TRBV7-2 with TRBJ2-1; weak D call: TRBD1 (5 bases). V dropped 1 base and J dropped 9 bases, with 13 bases sitting between them. This CDR3 spans 14 amino acids. Germline assignment: CDR1 SGHTA and CDR2 FQGNSA. The CDR3 loop reads CASSLVWQGGEQFF. In DNA form, the CDR3 reads TGTGCCAGCAGCTTAGTCTGGCAGGGTGGTGAGCAGTTCTTC.

The chain employs TRBV7-9 and TRBJ2-7; D ambiguous. Germline lookup yields CDR1 SEHNR and CDR2 FQNEAQ (reference sequence). CDR3 length: 17 residues. V lost 7 bases and J lost 0, with 22 bases in between. The CDR3 DNA reads TGTGCCAGCACCCCCGGCGCTGGCGGTGGCGGCTCCTACGAGCAGTACTTC. Translated, it gives CASTPGAGGGGSYEQYF.

The V gene is TRBV5-4, the J gene TRBJ1-1, with 7 nucleotides matching TRBD1. From germline, CDR1 is SGHNT and CDR2 YYREEE (reference sequence). This CDR3 comprises 14 residues. V lost 0 bases to trimming and J lost 6 bases; unmatched junction nucleotides: 5. As DNA, the CDR3 is TGTGCCAGCAGCTTGGACAGGGGCTTCTCTGAAGCTTTCTTT. As protein: CASSLDRGFSEAFF. The full variable domain, rest sourced from reference TRBV5-4 and TRBJ1-1, is ETGVTQSPTHLIKTRGQQVTLRCSSQSGHNTVSWYQQALGQGPQFIFQYYREEENGRGNFPPRFSGLQFPNYSSELNVNALELDDSALYLCASSLDRGFSEAFFGQGTRLTVV.